This T cell receptor beta chain was documented in a study of CXCR3-negative and CXCR3-positive naive CD8 T cells. Whole-study findings and limits: Similar TRBV-TRBJ gene usage was seen in naive CXCR3-negative and CXCR3-positive cells, but not in memory cells. Comparison of naive cells showed more hydrophobic TRB CDR3s in CXCR3-positive than in CXCR3-negative naive cells.

A remark on this clonotype: The antigen remains unidentified.

With UMI labels, 5' RACE was used to prepare the TRB cDNA libraries. TCRdb re-called the 5' RACE reads; every CDR3 protein appears as one record, without DNA. This specimen shows some 150,000 distinct CDR3 sequences; the ten leading clones hold 0.41%. Every CD8+ subset sample held about 300,000 flow-sorted cells, done in triplicate. Source material: naive CXCR3+ CD8+ T cells from blood. Subset in this sample: CD45RO-CCR7+CD27+CD95- naive CD8+ T cells expressing CXCR3 (TNR3+). The clonotype comes from a human donor in good health. Some clones in this sample may be carry-over from other donors' samples.

CDR3 protein: CASSQDAGGELFF. This chain joins TRBV4-2 and TRBJ2-2; checking the TCRdb D call of TRBD1 is not possible without DNA. The germline gives CDR1 LGHNA, CDR2 YNFKEQ. The CDR3 extends over 13 amino acids.